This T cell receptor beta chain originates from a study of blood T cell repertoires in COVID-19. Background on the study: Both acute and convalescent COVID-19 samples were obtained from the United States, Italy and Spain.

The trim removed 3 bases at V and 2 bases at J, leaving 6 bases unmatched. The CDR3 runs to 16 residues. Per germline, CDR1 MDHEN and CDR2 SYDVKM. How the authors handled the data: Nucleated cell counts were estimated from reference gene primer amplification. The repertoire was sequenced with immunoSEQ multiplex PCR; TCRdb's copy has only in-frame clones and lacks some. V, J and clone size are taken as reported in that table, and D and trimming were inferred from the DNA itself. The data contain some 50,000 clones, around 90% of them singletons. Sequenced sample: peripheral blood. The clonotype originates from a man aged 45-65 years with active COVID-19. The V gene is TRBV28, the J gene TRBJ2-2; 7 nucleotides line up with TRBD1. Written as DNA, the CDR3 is TGTGCCAGCAGTTTCGCGGCAGGGGGTAACACCGGGGAGCTGTTTTTT. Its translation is CASSFAAGGNTGELFF.